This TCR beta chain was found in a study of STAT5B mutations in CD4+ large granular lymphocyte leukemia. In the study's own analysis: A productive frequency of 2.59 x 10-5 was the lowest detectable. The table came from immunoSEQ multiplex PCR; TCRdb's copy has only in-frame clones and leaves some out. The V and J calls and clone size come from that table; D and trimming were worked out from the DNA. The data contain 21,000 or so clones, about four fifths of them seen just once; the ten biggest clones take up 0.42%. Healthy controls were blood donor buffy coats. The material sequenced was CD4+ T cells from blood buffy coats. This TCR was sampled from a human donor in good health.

For the CDR3, the DNA is TGTGCCAGCACCCCCGGCGCGAGTAGGAACACTGAAGCTTTCTTT. This translates into CASTPGASRNTEAFF. The chain carries TRBV6-5 and TRBJ1-1; D unresolved. Germline loops: CDR1 MNHEY, CDR2 SVGAGI. This CDR3 region has 15 residues. Trimming removed 7 bases from V and 1 base from J, with 16 bases in between.